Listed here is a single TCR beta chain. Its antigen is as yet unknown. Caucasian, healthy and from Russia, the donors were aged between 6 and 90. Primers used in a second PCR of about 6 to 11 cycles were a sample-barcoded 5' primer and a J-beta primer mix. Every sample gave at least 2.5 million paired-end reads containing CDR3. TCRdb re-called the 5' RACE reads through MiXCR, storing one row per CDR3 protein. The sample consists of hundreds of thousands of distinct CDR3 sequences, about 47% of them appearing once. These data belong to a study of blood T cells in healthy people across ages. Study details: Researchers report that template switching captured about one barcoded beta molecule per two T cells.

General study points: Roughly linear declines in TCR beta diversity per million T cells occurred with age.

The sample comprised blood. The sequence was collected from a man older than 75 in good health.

The CDR3 region is CASNIPGGGAQDEQYF. The CDR3 bases are TGTGCCAGCAACATTCCAGGGGGGGGGGCACAGGACGAGCAGTACTTC. The gene calls are TRBV7-9 and TRBJ2-4; perhaps D is TRBD1 or TRBD2 (7 bases each). Gene TRBJ2-7 matches the end of the DNA better, so the J call may be wrong. The CDR3 contains 16 residues. Per germline, CDR1 SEHNR and CDR2 FQNEAQ (reference sequence).